This T cell receptor beta chain emerged from a study of Ad26.COV2.S vaccination and SARS-CoV-2 variants (dated by TCRdb to 2020 to 2022). Notes on the research overall: Donors in the vaccine arm were drawn from COV1001, a phase I-IIa trial of Ad26.COV2.S in healthy adults that was multicentre, randomized, double-blind and placebo-controlled. Ad26.COV2.S was administered intramuscularly at a dose of 5x10^10 or 1x10^11 viral particles, either as one shot or as two shots given 56 days apart. TCRbeta repertoire sequencing was used to assess the specificity and breadth of SARS-CoV-2-reactive T cell receptors after Ad26.COV2.S vaccination. The TCR-sequenced set comprised around 30 samples: about 19 Ad26.COV2.S vaccine recipients, 5 placebo recipients and 8 SARS-CoV-2 convalescent individuals. Trial participants were randomized into five groups of five: low-dose or high-dose Ad26.COV2.S given once or twice, or placebo on both occasions. Investigators remained blinded to trial group allocation during experiments and outcome assessment.

Including the terminal cysteine and phenylalanine, the CDR3 comprises 15 residues. The CDR3 DNA has 45 bases and is translated from base 1. V was cut back by 2 bases and J by 8 bases, leaving a gap of 13 bases between them. As encoded in the germline V gene, CDR1 is SGHTA while CDR2 is FQGNSA. Results and caveats for the whole study, not just this receptor: Higher spike-specific TCR breadth was observed in Ad26.COV2.S recipients than in placebo recipients (P = 0.0014). Substantial breadth of spike-specific CD8+ and CD4+ T cell responses was reported after vaccination. The study lacked the statistical power to compare responses across vaccine doses or regimens. Non-spike TCR breadth was comparable between vaccine and placebo recipients, consistent with the vaccine containing only spike. The authors noted that total T cell responses may have been underestimated by the TCR breadth and depth analyses.

The immunoSEQ Assay was the method used to sequence TCRbeta CDR3 regions. After extraction, genomic DNA underwent amplification by bias-controlled multiplex PCR, followed by high-throughput sequencing. On the authors' methods: Collapsing and filtering of sequences were performed to quantify the absolute abundance of each unique TCRbeta CDR3 region. T cell fraction was estimated by normalizing TCRbeta template counts to usable DNA, with usable DNA measured through amplification of reference genes found in all nucleated cells. Repertoire TCRs were annotated as SARS-CoV-2-specific by exact matching of V gene, CDR3 amino acid sequence and J gene to a known reactive TCR set. MIRA supplied the reference SARS-CoV-2 TCR set, which was filtered for enrichment in COVID-19-positive ImmuneCODE repertoires so that public or cross-reactive TCRs were removed. Based on the MIRA antigens, annotated TCRs were further analysed at the level of specific ORF or position within ORF. Breadth was defined as annotated unique rearrangements over total unique productive rearrangements; depth was the summed frequency of those rearrangements. Two-sided Wilcoxon rank-sum tests were used to compare TCR breadth between groups. TCRdb's version of the immuneACCESS table is confined to in-frame rearrangements and falls short of the full clone set. An unresolved V gene accounts for under half of the shortfall where checked; the remainder is of unknown origin. V, J and clone size derive from that table, while D and trimming were established from the DNA sequence. This sample comprises around 350,000 clones, 70% to 90% of them detected only once. 3.3% of the sample is taken by the ten largest.

Read against the paper, the sample's treatment or condition label means: 15 to 20 received Ad26.COV2.S at low or high dose, single or two shots; 5 received placebo; per-sample allocation not given. Repertoires of vaccine and placebo recipients were sequenced from samples taken on day 63 after the first injection. In Cohort 1b, around 25 adults aged 18-55 years were enrolled at a single site in Boston, USA, between 29 July and 7 August 2020. As a vaccine, Ad26.COV2.S was a replication-incompetent adenovirus type 26 vector that expressed a prefusion-stabilized SARS-CoV-2 spike protein derived from the original Wuhan strain. Of note for this clone: The specificity of this receptor is unknown. Per-base quality was not reported, and no clone a single base away is much larger than it.

The V and J segments used are TRBV7-2 and TRBJ1-6; perhaps TRBD1 is the D gene, with 6 bases matching. The receptor was isolated from a person aged 18-60 years who received the Ad26.COV2.S COVID-19 vaccine or a placebo. Sequences were derived from peripheral blood, sampled in a trial of Ad26.COV2.S vaccine versus placebo. The nucleotide sequence is given as TGTGCCAGCAGCTTACGCGCAGGGGAGTATTCACCCCTCCACTTT. Translated, this gives CASSLRAGEYSPLHF.